The 22 T cell receptor beta chains reported below all come from one sample, sequenced in a study of shared clonotypes between healthy human individuals (dated by TCRdb to the early 2020s). Library creation used the immunoSEQ multiplex PCR assay. Drawn from immuneACCESS, this table holds only the in-frame rearrangements with V and J called that TCRdb kept. Clones are partly lost; checked studies trace under half to an unresolved V gene and leave the rest unexplained. This sample lists about 590,000 clones; roughly 96% were detected once. The top ten clonotypes cover 0.11% of the sample. For the CD8 naive samples, CD45RO-negative cells were positively selected for CCR7, yielding a CD45RA+CCR7+ population from which TemRA cells were excluded. Sequencing input: naive CD8+ T cells sorted from blood. Per the publication, the cell subset or site label means: CD45RA+CCR7+. Receptor source: a woman aged 30 to 39 in good health.

V is TRBV7-2 and J is TRBJ1-2, with TRBD1 matching 7 bases. The CDR3 contains 16 residues. Germline CDR1 is SGHTA and CDR2 is FQGNSA. V dropped 2 bases and J dropped 5; count of bases not matched to a gene: 11. The CDR3 DNA reads as TGTGCCAGCAGCTTACGGCCCGCGACAGGGTCGTATGGCTACACCTTC. Protein: CASSLRPATGSYGYTF. The variable domain in full, completed from reference TRBV7-2 and TRBJ1-2, reads GAGVSQSPSNKVTEKGKDVELRCDPISGHTALYWYRQSLGQGLEFLIYFQGNSAPDKSGLPSDRFSAERTGGSVSTLTIQRTQQEDSAVYLCASSLRPATGSYGYTFGSGTRLTVV.

Points on this clone: This specimen includes other DNA sequences encoding the same CDR3. The rearrangement uses TRBV5-4 and TRBJ2-1; D is undetermined. This CDR3 contains 11 residues. Germline-derived CDR1 and CDR2 are SGHNT and YYREEE (reference sequence). The ends were cut back, 4 bases at V and 6 bases at J, with 5 bases in the middle. The CDR3 region is CASSTVNEQFF. The CDR3 DNA reads TGTGCCAGCAGCACGGTCAATGAGCAGTTCTTC. Filled out from reference TRBV5-4 and TRBJ2-1, the complete variable domain reads ETGVTQSPTHLIKTRGQQVTLRCSSQSGHNTVSWYQQALGQGPQFIFQYYREEENGRGNFPPRFSGLQFPNYSSELNVNALELDDSALYLCASSTVNEQFFGPGTRLTVL.

This clone was detected only once. The rearrangement joins TRBV7-9 to TRBJ1-3; the D gene is possibly TRBD1 (5 bases). The germline V and J ends were trimmed by 3 bases and 1 base, with 10 bases remaining between them. This CDR3 has 15 amino acids. Germline V gene data show CDR1 as SEHNR and CDR2 as FQNEAQ (reference sequence). This CDR3 reads CASSLEGTSGNTIYF. In nucleotides, the CDR3 is TGTGCCAGCAGCTTGGAGGGGACTTCTGGAAACACCATATATTTT.

This clone is a singleton in its sample. This chain connects TRBV6-6 to TRBJ1-6, with D possibly matching TRBD1 (6 bases). The CDR3 spans 15 residues. The germline V and J ends were trimmed by 2 bases and 10 bases, with 15 bases remaining between them. CDR1 MNHNY and CDR2 SVGAGI come from the germline V gene (reference sequence). The CDR3: CASSYNPGARSPLHF. The CDR3 region has the DNA TGTGCCAGCAGTTACAACCCGGGGGCGCGGTCACCCCTCCACTTT.

The chain couples TRBV19 to TRBJ1-5; D is undetermined. Germline CDR1 LNHDA, CDR2 SQIVND (reference sequence). This CDR3 is 16 amino acids long. The V end was cut by 6 bases, the J end by 3 bases, with 18 bases between. CDR3 loop: CASSSDTPLTNQPQHF. The CDR3 DNA is TGTGCCAGTAGCTCAGACACTCCTCTGACCAATCAGCCCCAGCATTTT.

A single count supports this clone. The rearrangement joins TRBV28 to TRBJ2-3, with TRBD2 matching 8 bases. There are 19 residues in the CDR3. J lost 4 bases, V lost 4 bases, and 19 bases had no gene match. Germline V gene lookup returns CDR1 MDHEN and CDR2 SYDVKM. The chain's CDR3 is CASSSPTEVAGGLSDTQYF. The DNA for the CDR3 is TGTGCCAGCAGTTCCCCGACGGAGGTGGCGGGAGGCCTTTCAGATACGCAGTATTTT.

The chain couples TRBV27 to TRBJ2-7; TRBD1 aligns across 7 bases. The CDR3 extends over 13 amino acids. V lost 8 bases and J lost 2; bases outside the gene matches: 6. Germline V CDR1 and CDR2: MNHEY, SMNVEV (reference sequence). The chain's CDR3 is CASWDSKTYEQYF. CDR3 in DNA: TGTGCCAGCTGGGACAGTAAGACCTACGAGCAGTACTTC.

V and J are TRBV6-6 and TRBJ2-7; 10 nucleotides line up with TRBD1. Germline CDR1 is MNHNY and CDR2 is SVGAGI (reference sequence). The CDR3 totals 15 residues. The V and J ends lost 2 bases and 2 bases, in that order; junction bases with no gene match: 3. CDR3 bases: TGTGCCAGCAGTTACGGGACAGGGGTAGCCTACGAGCAGTACTTC. Protein product: CASSYGTGVAYEQYF.

The chain is built from TRBV28 and TRBJ2-1; 13 bases line up with TRBD2. Germline V gene lookup returns CDR1 MDHEN and CDR2 SYDVKM. J was trimmed by 3 bases and V by 6 bases; bases with no gene match: 5. The CDR3 runs 16 residues. The CDR3 loop is CASSGTSGTFYNEQFF. The CDR3 DNA reads as TGTGCCAGCAGCGGGACTAGCGGGACCTTCTACAATGAGCAGTTCTTC.

The gene calls are TRBV6-1 and TRBJ2-1; 7 positions match TRBD1. The junction had 6 bases not matched to a gene; V was cut back by 1 base and J by 3 bases. CDR1 and CDR2 (germline): MNHNS, SASEGT. This CDR3 spans 16 amino acids. CDR3 sequence: CASSEDQGDSYNEQFF. The CDR3 DNA reads as TGTGCCAGCAGTGAAGATCAGGGGGATAGCTACAATGAGCAGTTCTTC.

The chain combines TRBV5-4 with TRBJ1-1; possibly TRBD1 for D (6 bases). Per germline, CDR1 SGHNT and CDR2 YYREEE (reference sequence). V was trimmed by 0 bases and J by 5 bases, leaving 8 bases between them. The CDR3 has 13 amino acids. The CDR3 DNA sequence: TGTGCCAGCAGCTTGGTCACAGGGACTGAAGCTTTCTTT. Residues: CASSLVTGTEAFF.

The chain employs TRBV14 and TRBJ1-2; D remains ambiguous. CDR1 is SGHDN, CDR2 FVKESK, per germline. Between the trimmed V and J ends, which lost 2 bases and 3 bases, there was a span of 10 bases. The CDR3 consists of 14 residues. DNA of the CDR3: TGTGCCAGCAGCCAAACCCTGGGCGACTATGGCTACACCTTC. This gives the protein CASSQTLGDYGYTF.

The chain employs TRBV28 and TRBJ2-7; 7 bases map to TRBD1. There are 14 residues in the CDR3. Germline loops: CDR1 MDHEN, CDR2 SYDVKM. The trim removed 5 bases at V and 2 bases at J, leaving 6 bases unmatched. The CDR3 sequence is CASSNRDSPYEQYF. The DNA of the CDR3 is TGTGCCAGCAGTAACCGGGACAGCCCCTACGAGCAGTACTTC.

This clone was counted once. The chain recombines TRBV6-5 with TRBJ1-5, with D uncertain. CDR3 length equals 13 residues. CDR1 is MNHEY, CDR2 SVGAGI, per germline. Trimming removed 6 bases from V and 1 base from J, with 7 bases in between. CDR3 protein: CASSPDSNQPQHF. CDR3 DNA: TGTGCCAGCAGCCCAGACAGCAATCAGCCCCAGCATTTT.

Regarding this clone: Other DNA sequences in the same sample also yield this CDR3. The chain uses TRBV9 and TRBJ2-7, with a tentative D call TRBD1 (5 bases). Germline CDR1 SGDLS, CDR2 YYNGEE. This CDR3 has 14 residues. Trimming shortened V by 0 bases and J by 2 bases, and 9 bases separated the two germline ends. The CDR3 protein is CASSVGGSTYEQYF. CDR3 DNA sequence: TGTGCCAGCAGCGTAGGGGGCAGTACCTACGAGCAGTACTTC.

The chain has TRBV28 and TRBJ1-1; 7 nucleotides agree with TRBD1. Germline lookup yields CDR1 MDHEN and CDR2 SYDVKM. The V segment lost 4 bases and the J segment 1 base; nucleotides outside the gene matches: 12. CDR3 size: 17 residues. CDR3 sequence (DNA): TGTGCCAGCAGTTCTCTCTCCTCGACAGGGCGGAACACTGAAGCTTTCTTT. Its protein product is CASSSLSSTGRNTEAFF.

The genes are TRBV19 and TRBJ2-2; D is ambiguous. V lost 10 bases and J lost 4, with 13 bases in between. The CDR3 contains 13 residues. Germline CDR1 reads LNHDA; CDR2 reads SQIVND (reference sequence). Here the CDR3 reads CATHDRTTGELFF. The DNA of the CDR3 is TGTGCCACCCACGACCGCACCACCGGGGAGCTGTTTTTT.

This chain uses TRBV7-9 with TRBJ2-1; weak D call: TRBD2 (6 bases). CDR1 is SEHNR and CDR2 is FQNEAQ in the germline V gene (reference sequence). Trimming removed 5 bases from V and 3 bases from J, with 14 bases in between. This CDR3 has 15 amino acids. The CDR3 loop is CASSPTGGFYNEQFF. The CDR3 DNA reads as TGTGCCAGCAGCCCCACTGGGGGGTTCTACAATGAGCAGTTCTTC.

This clone was observed once. The genes are TRBV19 and TRBJ2-1; the match to TRBD1 covers 7 bases. Losses at the gene ends were 5 bases for V and 5 bases for J; bases not matched to a gene: 6. The CDR3 length is 14 residues. Germline loops: CDR1 LNHDA, CDR2 SQIVND (reference sequence). The CDR3 coding sequence is TGTGCCAGTAGTGTAGGGACAGCAAACAATGAGCAGTTCTTC. Its translation: CASSVGTANNEQFF. The variable domain in full, with the rest retrieved from reference TRBV19 and TRBJ2-1, is DGGITQSPKYLFRKEGQNVTLSCEQNLNHDAMYWYRQDPGQGLRLIYYSQIVNDFQKGDIAEGYSVSREKKESFPLTVTSAQKNPTAFYLCASSVGTANNEQFFGPGTRLTVL.

The V and J genes are TRBV28 and TRBJ1-2; no clear D. Germline CDR1 and CDR2: MDHEN and SYDVKM. The CDR3 length is 12 residues. V lost 2 bases and J 6 bases, leaving 7 bases between the germline ends. The chain's CDR3 is CASSLDLDGYTF. The CDR3 DNA follows: TGTGCCAGCAGTTTAGACTTGGATGGCTACACCTTC.

This clone appeared once. J is TRBJ1-1 and V is TRBV14; D is uncertain. CDR3 length: 15 amino acids. V dropped 1 base and J dropped 6 bases, with 15 bases sitting between them. Germline V lookup: CDR1 SGHDN, CDR2 FVKESK. This CDR3 reads CASSQVSIKDPEAFF. The CDR3 DNA is TGTGCCAGCAGCCAAGTATCGATTAAGGACCCTGAAGCTTTCTTT.

This chain uses TRBV28 with TRBJ1-2, with 7 bases identical to TRBD1. V gave up 8 bases and J gave up 5 bases; unmatched junction bases: 23. Germline assignment: CDR1 MDHEN and CDR2 SYDVKM. The CDR3 extends over 18 amino acids. The CDR3 protein is CASHMVGQALLRGYGYTF. In DNA, the CDR3 is TGTGCCAGCCACATGGTCGGACAGGCCCTCCTGAGGGGATATGGCTACACCTTC.